These T cell receptor beta chains were read from a single sample in a study of CD8+ T cells in alopecia areata. Generated by immunoSEQ multiplex PCR, the TCRdb table keeps only in-frame clones and is missing some. The profile covers roughly 150,000 clones, with 55% appearing a single time and around 5% taken by the ten largest. Material: CD4+ T cells sorted from blood. The receptors here all came from a human donor in good health. Each CDR3 is given with its conserved first and last residue. D genes are given only for firm matches. A row's size may be missing; if present it is once, few, many or a size class.

>TRBJ2-1|TRBD2|-|TRBV29-1
CSVKRVELAGGHEQFF
TGCAGCGTTAAGAGGGTGGAACTAGCGGGAGGACATGAGCAGTTCTTC
>TRBJ1-5|-|-|TRBV7-8
CASSRDSNQPQHF
TGTGCCAGCAGCCGAGACAGCAATCAGCCCCAGCATTTT
>TRBJ1-1|-|-|TRBV18
CASSPQGNTEAFF
TGTGCCAGCTCACCCCAGGGGAACACTGAAGCTTTCTTT
>TRBJ1-2|-|-|TRBV30
CAWRPKIYGYTF
TGTGCCTGGAGGCCCAAGATCTATGGCTACACCTTC
>TRBJ2-7|-|-|TRBV14
CASSQARRGRFYEQYF
TGTGCCAGCAGCCAGGCCCGCAGGGGCAGATTCTACGAGCAGTACTTC
>TRBJ2-5|-|-|TRBV28
CASSLPGSTEETQYF
TGTGCCAGCAGTTTACCCGGATCTACCGAAGAGACCCAGTACTTC
>TRBJ2-5|TRBD2|once|TRBV5-1
CASSSGTRVQETQYF
TGCGCCAGCAGCTCCGGGACTAGAGTGCAAGAGACCCAGTACTTC
>TRBJ2-3|-|few|TRBV4-1
CASSQFRDLALGTDTQYF
TGCGCCAGCAGCCAATTCCGGGACCTAGCGCTCGGCACAGATACGCAGTATTTT
>TRBJ2-5|-|-|TRBV9
CASSVALGQQETQYF
TGTGCCAGCAGCGTAGCTCTGGGGCAGCAAGAGACCCAGTACTTC
>TRBJ2-5|-|-|TRBV15
CATSRGPGREETQYF
TGTGCCACCAGCAGAGGCCCGGGCCGAGAAGAGACCCAGTACTTC
>TRBJ2-5|TRBD2|few|TRBV29-1
CSARRGGGNQETQYF
TGCAGCGCCAGACGTGGCGGGGGTAATCAAGAGACCCAGTACTTC
>TRBJ1-1|-|-|TRBV30
CAWRQLNTEAFF
TGTGCCTGGAGACAGTTGAACACTGAAGCTTTCTTT
>TRBJ1-2|-|few|TRBV4-1
CASSQDRGNYGYTF
TGCGCCAGCAGCCAAGATCGGGGGAACTATGGCTACACCTTC
>TRBJ2-1|-|-|TRBV6-1
CASSVYSGTAAANEQFF
TGTGCCAGCAGTGTCTATTCCGGGACCGCGGCGGCGAATGAGCAGTTCTTC
>TRBJ1-2|-|-|TRBV6-6
CASSYVSSNYGYTF
TGTGCCAGCAGTTACGTCTCCTCTAACTATGGCTACACCTTC
>TRBJ1-5|TRBD1|-|TRBV6-6
CASSETGFSNQPQHF
TGTGCCAGCAGTGAGACAGGGTTTAGCAATCAGCCCCAGCATTTT
>TRBJ2-3|-|-|TRBV5-1
CASSSAWGADNSDTQYF
TGCGCCAGCAGCTCCGCGTGGGGGGCGGATAACTCAGATACGCAGTATTTT
>TRBJ1-1|-|-|TRBV30
CAWGGKTEAFF
TGTGCCTGGGGGGGAAAAACTGAAGCTTTCTTT
>TRBJ2-7|-|-|TRBV27
CASSGQDSYEQYF
TGTGCCAGCAGTGGGCAGGACTCCTACGAGCAGTACTTC
>TRBJ2-3|TRBD2|few|TRBV10-3
CASTLFGTSGSTGTQYF
TGTGCCAGCACCTTGTTCGGGACTAGCGGGAGTACTGGTACGCAGTATTTT
>TRBJ1-5|-|few|TRBV29-1
CSVGGQPQHF
TGCAGCGTTGGGGGTCAGCCCCAGCATTTT
>TRBJ1-5|-|-|TRBV6-4
CASTARGPVDQPQHF
TGTGCCAGCACCGCCCGGGGCCCGGTGGATCAGCCCCAGCATTTT
>TRBJ1-2|TRBD1|-|TRBV6-5
CASRTTGDGYTF
TGTGCCAGCAGAACGACAGGGGACGGCTACACCTTC
>TRBJ2-4|-|-|TRBV19
CASRVDIQYF
TGTGCCAGTAGAGTTGACATTCAGTACTTC
>TRBJ2-1|-|-|TRBV29-1
CSVGALYNEQFF
TGCAGCGTCGGGGCGCTCTACAATGAGCAGTTCTTC
>TRBJ1-2|-|-|TRBV6-5
CASSRTTTANYGYTF
TGTGCCAGCAGCCGGACGACTACGGCTAACTATGGCTACACCTTC
>TRBJ1-5|-|once|TRBV15
CATSRDPSGPQHF
TGTGCCACCAGCAGAGATCCTTCCGGGCCCCAGCATTTT
>TRBJ2-4|-|few|TRBV15
CATSRDLQGVGAKNIQYF
TGTGCCACCAGCAGAGATTTACAGGGTGTCGGAGCCAAAAACATTCAGTACTTC
>TRBJ2-2|-|-|TRBV6-6
CASSYASGQNTGELFF
TGTGCCAGCAGTTACGCCTCGGGACAGAACACCGGGGAGCTGTTTTTT
>TRBJ2-7|TRBD1|-|TRBV6-6
CASSDPGQGAYEQYF
TGTGCCAGCAGTGACCCTGGACAGGGGGCTTACGAGCAGTACTTC
>TRBJ2-2|-|-|TRBV14
CASSPSASQLFF
TGTGCCAGCAGCCCGTCGGCTTCGCAGCTGTTTTTT
>TRBJ1-1|-|few|TRBV4-3
CASSQDRDIPEAFF
TGCGCCAGCAGCCAAGATAGGGACATACCTGAAGCTTTCTTT
>TRBJ2-5|-|few|TRBV6-5
CASSYQETQYF
TGTGCCAGCAGTTACCAAGAGACCCAGTACTTC
>TRBJ1-1|-|-|TRBV10-3
CARSAASDTEAFF
TGTGCCCGGTCCGCCGCCTCTGACACTGAAGCTTTCTTT
>TRBJ1-5|-|-|TRBV25-1
CASSPTGRQPQHF
TGTGCCAGCAGTCCGACAGGAAGGCAGCCCCAGCATTTT
>TRBJ2-3|-|few|TRBV14
CASSFGRGTDTQYF
TGTGCCAGCAGCTTCGGTCGGGGCACAGATACGCAGTATTTT
>TRBJ2-7|-|-|TRBV21-1
CASSKEEQDYEQYF
TGTGCCAGCAGCAAAGAGGAACAGGACTACGAGCAGTACTTC
>TRBJ2-3|-|-|TRBV30
CAWSIRSADTQYF
TGTGCCTGGAGCATCAGATCGGCAGATACGCAGTATTTT
>TRBJ2-5|TRBD2|few|TRBV27
CASSSTGLVGTQYF
TGTGCCAGCAGTTCGACTGGACTAGTAGGGACCCAGTACTTC
>TRBJ2-7|TRBD2|-|TRBV5-1
CASSLALGLAGMTYEQYF
TGCGCCAGCAGCCTGGCCCTTGGACTAGCGGGCATGACCTACGAGCAGTACTTC
>TRBJ2-7|-|-|TRBV6-5
CASSNRYEQYF
TGTGCCAGCAGTAATCGTTACGAGCAGTACTTC
>TRBJ2-4|-|few|TRBV27
CASRSPSLAKNIQYF
TGTGCCAGCAGGTCCCCTAGCCTAGCCAAAAACATTCAGTACTTC
>TRBJ2-2|-|-|TRBV30
CAWRRTGELFF
TGTGCCTGGAGACGAACCGGGGAGCTGTTTTTT
>TRBJ2-7|TRBD2|-|TRBV29-1
CSVEGRGEQYF
TGCAGCGTTGAGGGGCGGGGGGAGCAGTACTTC
>TRBJ1-1|-|-|TRBV11-2
CASSLGQLNTEAFF
TGTGCCAGCAGCTTAGGTCAGTTGAACACTGAAGCTTTCTTT
>TRBJ2-1|TRBD2|-|TRBV9
CASSTRLATYNEQFF
TGTGCCAGCAGCACACGACTAGCGACCTACAATGAGCAGTTCTTC
>TRBJ2-5|-|-|TRBV5-8
CASSLAGGRRQETQYF
TGTGCCAGCAGCTTGGCCGGGGGACGCCGACAAGAGACCCAGTACTTC
>TRBJ1-1|-|-|TRBV27
CASSKGPNTEAFF
TGTGCCAGCAGTAAAGGACCCAACACTGAAGCTTTCTTT
>TRBJ1-1|-|-|TRBV29-1
CSVTGSTEAFF
TGCAGCGTTACCGGGAGCACTGAAGCTTTCTTT
>TRBJ2-1|-|-|TRBV29-1
CSVETTTGYNEQFF
TGCAGCGTTGAGACTACTACTGGATACAATGAGCAGTTCTTC
>TRBJ2-5|-|-|TRBV11-2
CASSLLQWGQETQYF
TGTGCCAGCAGCTTACTGCAGTGGGGCCAAGAGACCCAGTACTTC
>TRBJ1-5|-|-|TRBV6-6
CASSPPVRGNQPQHF
TGTGCCAGCAGCCCCCCCGTTAGGGGCAACCAGCCCCAGCATTTT
>TRBJ2-7|TRBD2|-|TRBV19
CASSTGTSGLYEQYF
TGTGCCAGTAGTACGGGGACTAGCGGATTGTACGAGCAGTACTTC
>TRBJ2-7|-|few|TRBV29-1
CSVEDPRTAPEQYF
TGCAGCGTTGAAGATCCTCGTACGGCCCCCGAGCAGTACTTC
>TRBJ1-1|-|-|TRBV29-1
CSVGHNTEAFF
TGCAGCGTTGGACATAACACTGAAGCTTTCTTT